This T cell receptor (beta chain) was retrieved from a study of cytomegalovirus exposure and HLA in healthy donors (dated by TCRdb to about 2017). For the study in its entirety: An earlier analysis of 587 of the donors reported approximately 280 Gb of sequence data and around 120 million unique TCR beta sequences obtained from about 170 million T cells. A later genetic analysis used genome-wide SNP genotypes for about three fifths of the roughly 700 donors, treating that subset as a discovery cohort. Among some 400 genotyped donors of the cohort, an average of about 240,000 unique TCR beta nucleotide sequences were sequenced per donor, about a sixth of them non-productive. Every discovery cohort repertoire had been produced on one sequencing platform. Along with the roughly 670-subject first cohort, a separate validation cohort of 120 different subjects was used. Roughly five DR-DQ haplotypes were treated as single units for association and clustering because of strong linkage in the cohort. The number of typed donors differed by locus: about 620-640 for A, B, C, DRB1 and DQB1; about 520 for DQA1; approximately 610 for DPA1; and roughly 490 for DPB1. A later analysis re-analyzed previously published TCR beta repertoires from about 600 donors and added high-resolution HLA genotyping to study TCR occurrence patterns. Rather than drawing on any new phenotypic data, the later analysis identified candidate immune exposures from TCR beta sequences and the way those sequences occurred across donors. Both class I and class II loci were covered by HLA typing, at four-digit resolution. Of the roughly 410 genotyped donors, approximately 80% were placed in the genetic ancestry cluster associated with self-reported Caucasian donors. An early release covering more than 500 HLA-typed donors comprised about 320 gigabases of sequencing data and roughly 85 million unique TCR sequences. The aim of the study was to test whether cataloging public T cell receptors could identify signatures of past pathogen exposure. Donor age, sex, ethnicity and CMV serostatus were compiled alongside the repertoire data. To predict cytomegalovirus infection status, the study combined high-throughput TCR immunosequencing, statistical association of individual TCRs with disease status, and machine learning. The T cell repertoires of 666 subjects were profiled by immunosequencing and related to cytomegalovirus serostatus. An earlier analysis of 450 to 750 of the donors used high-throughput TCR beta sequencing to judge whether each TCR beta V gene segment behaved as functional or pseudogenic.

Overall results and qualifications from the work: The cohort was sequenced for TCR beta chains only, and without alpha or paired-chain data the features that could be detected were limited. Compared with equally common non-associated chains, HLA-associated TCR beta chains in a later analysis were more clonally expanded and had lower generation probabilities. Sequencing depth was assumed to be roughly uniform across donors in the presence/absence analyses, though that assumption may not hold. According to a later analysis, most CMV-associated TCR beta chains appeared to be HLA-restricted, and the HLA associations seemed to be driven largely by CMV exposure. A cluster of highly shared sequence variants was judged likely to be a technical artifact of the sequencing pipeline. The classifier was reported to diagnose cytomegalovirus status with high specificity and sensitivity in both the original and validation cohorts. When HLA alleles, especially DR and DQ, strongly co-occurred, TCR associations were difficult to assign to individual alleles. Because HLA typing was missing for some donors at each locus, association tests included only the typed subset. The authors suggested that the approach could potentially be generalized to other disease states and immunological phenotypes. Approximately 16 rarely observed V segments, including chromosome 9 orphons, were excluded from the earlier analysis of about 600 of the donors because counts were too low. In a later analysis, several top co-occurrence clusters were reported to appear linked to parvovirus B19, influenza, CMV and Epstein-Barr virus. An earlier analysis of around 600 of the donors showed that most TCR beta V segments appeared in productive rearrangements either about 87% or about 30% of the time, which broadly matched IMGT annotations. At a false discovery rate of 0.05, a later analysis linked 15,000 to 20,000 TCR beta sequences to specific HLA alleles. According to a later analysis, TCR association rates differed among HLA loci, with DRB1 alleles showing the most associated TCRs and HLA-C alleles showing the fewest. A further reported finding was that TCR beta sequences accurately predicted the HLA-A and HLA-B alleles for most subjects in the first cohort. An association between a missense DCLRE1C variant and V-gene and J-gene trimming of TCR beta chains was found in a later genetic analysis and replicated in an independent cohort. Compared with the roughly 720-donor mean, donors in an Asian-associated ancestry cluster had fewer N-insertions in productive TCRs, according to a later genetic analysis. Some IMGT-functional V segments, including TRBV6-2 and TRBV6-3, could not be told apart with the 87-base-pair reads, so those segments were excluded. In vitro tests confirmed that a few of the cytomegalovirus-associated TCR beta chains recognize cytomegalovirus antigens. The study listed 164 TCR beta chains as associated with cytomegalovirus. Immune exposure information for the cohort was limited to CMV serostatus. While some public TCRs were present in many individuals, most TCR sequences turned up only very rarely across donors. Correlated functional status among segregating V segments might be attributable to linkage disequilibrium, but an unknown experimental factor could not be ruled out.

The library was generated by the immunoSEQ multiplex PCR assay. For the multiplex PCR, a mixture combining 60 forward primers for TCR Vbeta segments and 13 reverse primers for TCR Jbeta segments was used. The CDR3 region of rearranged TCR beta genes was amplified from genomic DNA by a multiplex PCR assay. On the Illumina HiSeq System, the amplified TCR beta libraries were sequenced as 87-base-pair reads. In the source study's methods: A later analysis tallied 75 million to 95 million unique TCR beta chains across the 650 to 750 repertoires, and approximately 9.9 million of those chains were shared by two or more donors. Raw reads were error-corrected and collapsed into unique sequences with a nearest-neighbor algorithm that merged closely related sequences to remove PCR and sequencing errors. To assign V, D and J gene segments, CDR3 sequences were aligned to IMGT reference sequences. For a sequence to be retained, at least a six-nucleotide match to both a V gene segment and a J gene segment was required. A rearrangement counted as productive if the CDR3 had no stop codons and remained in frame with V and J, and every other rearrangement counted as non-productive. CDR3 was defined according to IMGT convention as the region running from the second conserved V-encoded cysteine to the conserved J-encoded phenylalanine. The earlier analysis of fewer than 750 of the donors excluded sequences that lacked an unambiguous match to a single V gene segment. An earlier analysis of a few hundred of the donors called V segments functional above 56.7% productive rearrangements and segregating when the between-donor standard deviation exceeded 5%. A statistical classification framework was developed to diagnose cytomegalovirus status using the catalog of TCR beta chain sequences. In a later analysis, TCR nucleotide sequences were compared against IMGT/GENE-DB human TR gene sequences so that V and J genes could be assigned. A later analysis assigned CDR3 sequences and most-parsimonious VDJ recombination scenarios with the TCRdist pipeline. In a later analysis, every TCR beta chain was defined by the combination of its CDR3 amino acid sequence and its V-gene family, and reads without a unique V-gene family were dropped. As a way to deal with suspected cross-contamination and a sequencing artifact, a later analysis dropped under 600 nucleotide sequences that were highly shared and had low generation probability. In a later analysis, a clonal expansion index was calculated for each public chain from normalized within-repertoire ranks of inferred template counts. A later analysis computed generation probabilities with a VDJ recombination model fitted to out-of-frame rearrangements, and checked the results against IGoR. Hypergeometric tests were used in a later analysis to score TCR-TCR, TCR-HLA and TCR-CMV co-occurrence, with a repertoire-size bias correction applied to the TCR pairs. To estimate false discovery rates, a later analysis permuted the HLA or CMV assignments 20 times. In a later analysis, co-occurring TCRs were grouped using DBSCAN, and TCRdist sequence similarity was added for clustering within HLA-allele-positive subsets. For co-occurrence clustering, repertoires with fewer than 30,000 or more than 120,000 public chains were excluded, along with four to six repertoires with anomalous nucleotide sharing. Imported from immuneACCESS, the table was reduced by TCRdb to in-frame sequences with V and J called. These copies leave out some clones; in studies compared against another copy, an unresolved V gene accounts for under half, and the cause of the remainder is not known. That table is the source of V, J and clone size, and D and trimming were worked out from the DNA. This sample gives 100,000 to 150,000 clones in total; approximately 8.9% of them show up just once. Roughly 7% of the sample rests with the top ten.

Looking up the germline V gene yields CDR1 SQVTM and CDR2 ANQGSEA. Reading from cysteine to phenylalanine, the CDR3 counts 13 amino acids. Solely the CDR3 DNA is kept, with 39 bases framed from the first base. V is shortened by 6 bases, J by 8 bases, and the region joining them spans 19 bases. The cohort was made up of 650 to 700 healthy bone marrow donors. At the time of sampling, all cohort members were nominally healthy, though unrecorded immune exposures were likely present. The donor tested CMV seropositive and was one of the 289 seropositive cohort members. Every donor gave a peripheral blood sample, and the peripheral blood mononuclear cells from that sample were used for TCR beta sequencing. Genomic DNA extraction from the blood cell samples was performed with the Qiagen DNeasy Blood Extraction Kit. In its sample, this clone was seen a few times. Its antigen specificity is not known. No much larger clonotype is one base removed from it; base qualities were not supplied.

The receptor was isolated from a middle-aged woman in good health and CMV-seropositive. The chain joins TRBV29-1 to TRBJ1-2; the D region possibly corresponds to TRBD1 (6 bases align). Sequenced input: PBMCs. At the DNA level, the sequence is TGCAGCGTCGGTACAACAGGGTCAGAAGGCTACACCTTC. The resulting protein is CSVGTTGSEGYTF.